This T cell receptor (beta chain) originates from a study of CD8+ T cells in alopecia areata. The CDR3 is made up of 12 amino acids. V was clipped by 5 bases and J by 8 bases, with 12 bases between them. Germline CDR1 is MNHEY and CDR2 is SMNVEV (reference sequence). Extraction and reverse transcription of RNA yielded cDNA as the sequencing template. Clones were read by immunoSEQ multiplex PCR, and TCRdb kept only the in-frame ones, dropping some. The profile shows around 69,000 clones, 55% to 75% of them singletons. Sequencing was performed on CD8+ T cells sorted from blood, taken at week 0. The gene calls are TRBV27 and TRBJ1-2, with TRBD1 as a possible D gene (5 bases). This receptor was taken from a human donor with alopecia areata. The chain's CDR3 is CASSDSRDGYTF. The CDR3 DNA is TGTGCCAGCAGTGATTCCAGGGACGGCTACACCTTC.